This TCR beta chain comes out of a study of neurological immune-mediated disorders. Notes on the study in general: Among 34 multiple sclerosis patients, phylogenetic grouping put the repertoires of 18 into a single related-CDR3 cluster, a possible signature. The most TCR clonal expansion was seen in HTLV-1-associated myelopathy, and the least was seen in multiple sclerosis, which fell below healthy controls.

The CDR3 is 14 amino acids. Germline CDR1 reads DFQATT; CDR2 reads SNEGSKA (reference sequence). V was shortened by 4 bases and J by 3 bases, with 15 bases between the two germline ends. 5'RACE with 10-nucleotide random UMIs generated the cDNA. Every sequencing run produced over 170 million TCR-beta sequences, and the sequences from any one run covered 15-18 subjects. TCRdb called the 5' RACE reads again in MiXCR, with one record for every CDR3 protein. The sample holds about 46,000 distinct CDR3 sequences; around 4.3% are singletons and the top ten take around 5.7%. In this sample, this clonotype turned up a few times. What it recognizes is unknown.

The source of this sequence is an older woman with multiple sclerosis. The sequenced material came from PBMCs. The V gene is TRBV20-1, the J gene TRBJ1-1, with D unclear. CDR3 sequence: CSANPPDTDTEAFF. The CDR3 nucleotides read TGCAGTGCTAATCCCCCAGACACAGACACTGAAGCTTTCTTT.